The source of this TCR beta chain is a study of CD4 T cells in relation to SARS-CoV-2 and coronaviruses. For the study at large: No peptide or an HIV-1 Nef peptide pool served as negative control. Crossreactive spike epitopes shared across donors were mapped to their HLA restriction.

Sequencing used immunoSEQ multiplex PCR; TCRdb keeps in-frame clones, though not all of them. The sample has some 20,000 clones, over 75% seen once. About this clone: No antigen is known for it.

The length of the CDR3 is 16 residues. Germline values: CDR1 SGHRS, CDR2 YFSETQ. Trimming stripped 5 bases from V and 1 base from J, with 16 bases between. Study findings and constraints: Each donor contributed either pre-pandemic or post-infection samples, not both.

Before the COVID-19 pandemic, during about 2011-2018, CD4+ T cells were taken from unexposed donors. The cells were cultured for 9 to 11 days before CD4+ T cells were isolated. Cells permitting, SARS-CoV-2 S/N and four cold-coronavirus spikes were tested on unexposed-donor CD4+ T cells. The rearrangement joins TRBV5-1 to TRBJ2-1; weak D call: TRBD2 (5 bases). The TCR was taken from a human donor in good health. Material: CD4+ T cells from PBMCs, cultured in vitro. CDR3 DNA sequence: TGCGCCAGCAGTCGGGATATCTCGAGGTCCTACAATGAGCAGTTCTTC. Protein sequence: CASSRDISRSYNEQFF. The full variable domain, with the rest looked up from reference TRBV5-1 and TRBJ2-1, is KAGVTQTPRYLIKTRGQQVTLSCSPISGHRSVSWYQQTPGQGLQFLFEYFSETQRNKGNFPGRFSGRQFSNSRSEMNVSTLELGDSALYLCASSRDISRSYNEQFFGPGTRLTVL.